This T cell receptor beta chain was sequenced during a study of cytotoxic CD8 clonotypes in ibrutinib-treated CLL. Findings of the study overall: Clonality was higher at ibrutinib response and returned toward baseline at progression.

Produced via immunoSEQ multiplex PCR; TCRdb's table is partial and in-frame only. The data hold roughly 160,000 clones, with about four fifths observed a single time. Note on this clone: Its target is not known.

Genomic DNA in an amount of approximately 2 micrograms was extracted from cryopreserved PBMCs and used for the preparation of TCR beta libraries. Per the germline V gene, CDR1 is SGHTA and CDR2 is FQGNSA. The CDR3 totals 14 residues. With 3 bases removed from V and 3 bases from J, the gap between germline ends came to 11 bases. The clonotype originates from a human donor with chronic lymphocytic leukemia. The chain carries TRBV7-2 and TRBJ1-2; D not resolved. The material sequenced was PBMCs, taken after 24 months of ibrutinib treatment. The CDR3 reads CASSFTVGDYGYTF. The CDR3 nucleotides read TGTGCCAGCAGCTTTACGGTGGGTGACTATGGCTACACCTTC.